The 19 T cell receptor beta chains given below trace back to one sample, sequenced in a study of metastatic and nonmetastatic thyroid tumors. There were no patients who had received any treatment before thyroid surgery. TCRdb reassembled clones from the PCR reads with MiXCR. The table includes roughly 28,000 clones, approximately 15% detected once. The sequencing input was blood. Receptors originate from a female donor with papillary thyroid cancer or a benign thyroid nodule (not recorded which). Some clones in this sample may be carry-over from other donors' samples.

In its sample, this clone was seen many times. The rearrangement joins TRBV5-5 to TRBJ1-4; the D is unclear. The CDR3 length is 17 residues. The germline gives CDR1 SGHKS, CDR2 YYEKEE (reference sequence). V dropped 6 bases and J dropped 4 bases, with 22 bases sitting between them. As DNA, the CDR3 is TGTGCCAGCACCGTTGGGCGGGAAGACCGGATTAATGAAAAACTGTTTTTT. Translated, it gives CASTVGREDRINEKLFF.

The rearrangement links TRBV15 to TRBJ1-2; D gene unclear. Germline V gene lookup returns CDR1 LNHNV and CDR2 YYDKDF (reference sequence). V was clipped by 3 bases and J by 0 bases, with 11 bases between them. CDR3 length: 15 amino acids. The CDR3 DNA is TGTGCCACCAGCAGTGGTTTGGAGGCTAACTATGGCTACACCTTC. Translating gives CATSSGLEANYGYTF. Together with reference TRBV15 and TRBJ1-2, the CDR3 gives the full variable domain: DAMVIQNPRYQVTQFGKPVTLSCSQTLNHNVMYWYQQKSSQAPKLLFHYYDKDFNNEADTPDNFQSRRPNTSFCFLDIRSPGLGDTAMYLCATSSGLEANYGYTFGSGTRLTVV.

This clone was detected many times. The chain uses TRBV7-2 and TRBJ1-5; D perhaps matches TRBD1 (5 bases). Trimming removed 6 bases at V and 7 bases at J, with 13 bases between. Germline V gives CDR1 SGHTA, CDR2 FQGNSA. CDR3 length: 13 residues. The CDR3 reads CASSSQGYQPQHF. The CDR3 bases are TGTGCCAGCAGTTCCCAGGGTTACCAGCCCCAGCATTTT.

The chain couples TRBV27 to TRBJ2-1; D is undetermined. Germline CDR1 reads MNHEY; CDR2 reads SMNVEV (reference sequence). V dropped 6 bases and J dropped 0 bases, with 6 bases sitting between them. This CDR3 is 13 amino acids long. CDR3 region: CASRQSSYNEQFF. The CDR3 nucleotides are TGTGCCAGCAGGCAGAGCTCCTACAATGAGCAGTTCTTC.

This clone appeared a few times. The rearrangement uses TRBV6-5 and TRBJ1-1, with D possibly matching TRBD1 (6 bases). The germline V gene encodes CDR1 MNHEY and CDR2 SVGAGI. The CDR3 loop spans 15 amino acids. Trimming removed 2 bases at V and 1 base at J, with 11 bases between. CDR3 nucleotides: TGTGCCAGCAGTTACGCACAACAGGGGAACACTGAAGCTTTCTTT. The encoded protein is CASSYAQQGNTEAFF.

This clone was recorded at least ten times. V usage is TRBV28 and J usage is TRBJ2-1, with 7 bases aligning to TRBD2. Germline CDR1 is MDHEN and CDR2 is SYDVKM. CDR3 length: 15 residues. Trimming cost V 1 base and J 4 bases; bases outside gene matches: 4. CDR3 nucleotide sequence: TGTGCCAGCAGTTTATTGGGAGGGCTATACAATGAGCAGTTCTTC. The encoded protein is CASSLLGGLYNEQFF.

This clone occurred many times. The CDR3 bases are TGTGCCAGCAGCTTCCCCGGGGCGGGAGCGGCAGATACGCAGTATTTT. This gives the protein CASSFPGAGAADTQYF. The chain carries TRBV13 and TRBJ2-3; 7 bases fit TRBD2. The V segment lost 3 bases and the J segment 4 bases; nucleotides outside the gene matches: 10. The CDR3 has 16 amino acids. The germline V gene has CDR1 PRHDT and CDR2 FYEKMQ (reference sequence).

This clone has at least ten counts. The chain couples TRBV20-1 to TRBJ1-2; D not resolved. Trimming stripped 1 base from V and 0 bases from J, with 6 bases between. The V gene's germline CDR1 is DFQATT and CDR2 SNEGSKA (reference sequence). This CDR3 spans 13 amino acids. The CDR3 DNA is TGCAGTGCTAGAGTAACAGCTAACTATGGCTACACCTTC. Translated: CSARVTANYGYTF.

This clone was counted at least ten times. The chain uses TRBV19 and TRBJ2-5, with D hard to call. Germline V CDR1 and CDR2: LNHDA, SQIVND (reference sequence). The CDR3 extends over 11 amino acids. With 5 bases removed from V and 4 bases from J, the gap between germline ends came to 5 bases. The CDR3 protein is CASSLGETQYF. Here the CDR3 DNA reads TGTGCCAGTAGTTTGGGAGAGACCCAGTACTTC.

This clone is judged medium-sized. V usage is TRBV20-1 and J usage is TRBJ1-6; D is uncertain. The germline V and J ends were trimmed by 0 bases and 8 bases, with 17 bases remaining between them. Germline values: CDR1 DFQATT, CDR2 SNEGSKA (reference sequence). The CDR3 has 16 residues. CDR3 amino acids: CSARDLAGRGDSPLHF. The DNA for the CDR3 is TGCAGTGCTAGAGATCTCGCAGGAAGAGGTGATTCACCCCTCCACTTT.

V is TRBV6-1 and J is TRBJ2-7; D is uncertain. This CDR3 is built from 11 residues. Germline V gives CDR1 MNHNS, CDR2 SASEGT. V was trimmed by 10 bases and J by 6 bases, leaving 13 bases between them. The CDR3 DNA is TGTGCCATCGGGTGTCAGCTCGAGCAGTACTTC. Its protein is CAIGCQLEQYF.

This clone came up many times. CDR3 in amino acids: CASREEGYNEQFF. In nucleotides, the CDR3 is TGTGCCAGTAGAGAAGAAGGCTACAATGAGCAGTTCTTC. The chain uses TRBV19 and TRBJ2-1; the D is unclear. Germline CDR1 LNHDA, CDR2 SQIVND (reference sequence). The CDR3 runs 13 residues. Trimming left V 6 bases short and J 3 bases short, with 9 bases between.

This clone was recorded many times. This may stem from a read error, because a much larger clone lies one nucleotide away. The V and J genes are TRBV6-1 and TRBJ2-2; the D gene could be TRBD1 or TRBD2 (6 bases each). Looked up from germline, CDR1 is MNHNS and CDR2 is SASEGT. The ends were cut back, 3 bases at V and 13 bases at J, with 9 bases in the middle. CDR3 size: 11 residues. CDR3 DNA: TGTGCCAGCAGTGACGGGGGCCGGCTGTTTTTT. Translation: CASSDGGRLFF.

By proportion, this clone is medium-sized (0.01 to 0.1%). This chain links TRBV5-1 with TRBJ2-7; 10 positions agree with TRBD2. J gave up 2 bases and V 1 base, and 3 bases lay outside the gene matches. The germline CDR1 and CDR2 sequences are SGHRS and YFSETQ. The CDR3 is 15 residues long. The CDR3 spells CASSLRLAGAYEQYF. The DNA for the CDR3 is TGCGCCAGCAGCTTGAGACTAGCGGGTGCCTACGAGCAGTACTTC.

This clone is labeled medium-sized (0.01 to 0.1%). The chain employs TRBV4-2 and TRBJ1-5; D might be TRBD1 (5 bases). The V and J ends lost 0 bases and 4 bases respectively, with 13 bases between them. This CDR3 comprises 16 residues. Germline values: CDR1 LGHNA, CDR2 YNFKEQ. CDR3 bases: TGTGCCAGCAGCCAAGATGGATGGGGCCTTAATCAGCCCCAGCATTTT. Its translation is CASSQDGWGLNQPQHF.

Regarding this clone: The junction and the germline gene differ at one end; a read error may be behind it. The DNA for the CDR3 is TGCAGCGCTAGAGTCCAGGACAGCATAGGCTTC. Amino acids: CSARVQDSIGF. The chain links TRBV20-1 to TRBJ2-7; D is perhaps TRBD1 (6 bases). From germline, CDR1 is DFQATT and CDR2 SNEGSKA (reference sequence). The CDR3 covers 11 residues.

The V gene is TRBV11-2, the J gene TRBJ2-7; possible D gene TRBD1, 5 bases. Germline CDR1 reads SGHAT; CDR2 reads FQNNGV. This CDR3 is built from 15 residues. V was clipped by 1 base and J by 3 bases, with 13 bases between them. CDR3 DNA sequence: TGTGCCAGCAGCTTAGTCAGAGGCAGGGTCTACGAGCAGTACTTC. Amino acids: CASSLVRGRVYEQYF.

This clone was counted between two and nine times. This may be a read error: a much more frequent sequence differs by one nucleotide. Other nucleotide sequences in the sample specify the same CDR3. This chain connects TRBV9 to TRBJ2-5, with a tentative D call TRBD1 (7 bases). The germline V gene has CDR1 SGDLS and CDR2 YYNGEE. The V end lost 2 bases, the J end lost 4 bases, and 15 bases lay between the germline ends. The CDR3 extends over 15 amino acids. This CDR3 reads CASSVEGAPRETQYF. CDR3 DNA: TGTGCCAGCAGCGTGGAGGGGGCGCCCCGAGAGACCCAGTACTTC.

This clone showed up just a few times. This chain joins TRBV2 and TRBJ2-3; unclear D gene. With 4 bases removed from V and 1 base from J, the gap between germline ends came to 6 bases. Per germline, CDR1 SNHLY and CDR2 FYNNEI. The CDR3 runs to 13 residues. The CDR3 nucleotides are TGTGCCAGCAGTGGGGCGGGCACAGATACGCAGTATTTT. Amino acid sequence: CASSGAGTDTQYF.